This is a list of T cell receptor beta chains from one sample in a study of read filtering for tumor transcriptome and immune sequencing. TCRdb redid the calling of the reads with MiXCR, one entry per CDR3 protein. The sample carries 25,000 to 35,000 distinct CDR3 sequences, roughly 20% recorded once. Sequencing input: a population of CD138-negative cells sorted from bone marrow. Source of these receptors: a donor at least 40 years old with multiple myeloma. The CDR3 runs from the conserved cysteine through the conserved F or W. Each record gives: clone size, CDR3 length, D gene, J gene, V gene, CDR3 protein, CDR3 DNA. D genes are given only for firm matches. A clone size is listed for some rows: how often the clone was seen (once, few, many), or a class if it is expanded.

many	13	TRBD1	TRBJ1-2	TRBV28	CASKGQGSFGYTF	TGTGCCAGCAAGGGACAGGGATCTTTCGGCTACACCTTC
many	11	-	TRBJ2-5	TRBV28	CASSLYETQYF	TGTGCCAGCAGTTTATACGAGACCCAGTACTTC
many	17	TRBD2	TRBJ2-3	TRBV20-1	CRPTRRSQRGPTDTQYF	TGCAGACCAACCCGCCGGTCTCAGCGGGGGCCCACAGATACGCAGTATTTT
many	15	-	TRBJ2-6	TRBV4-1	CASSQDPHGANVLTF	TGCGCCAGCAGCCAAGACCCACATGGAGCCAACGTCCTGACTTTC
many	15	-	TRBJ2-7	TRBV12-3/TRBV12-4	CASSPGGPFPYEQYF	TGTGCCAGCAGCCCCGGAGGGCCCTTTCCCTACGAGCAGTACTTC
many	12	-	TRBJ2-1	TRBV10-3	CAISLEDNEQFF	TGTGCCATCAGTCTTGAGGACAATGAGCAGTTCTTC
many	18	TRBD2	TRBJ2-3	TRBV20-1	CSASPAGVAGGSTDTQYF	TGCAGTGCCTCCCCCGCAGGAGTGGCGGGGGGTAGCACAGATACGCAGTATTTT
-	15	TRBD2	TRBJ2-2	TRBV20-1	CRARVGGADTGELLF	TGCAGAGCTAGAGTCGGGGGGGCGGACACCGGGGAGCTGCTTTTT
many	15	TRBD2	TRBJ2-3	TRBV20-1	CSATTSGILTDTQYF	TGCAGTGCTACGACTAGCGGGATACTCACAGATACGCAGTATTTT
many	15	TRBD2	TRBJ2-7	TRBV7-2	CASSFRGTSGVEQYF	TGTGCCAGCAGCTTTCGTGGGACTAGCGGGGTCGAGCAGTACTTC
many	11	-	TRBJ2-5	TRBV28	CASSLLETQYF	TGTGCCAGCAGTTTATTAGAGACCCAGTACTTC
many	13	-	TRBJ1-2	TRBV29-1	CSVEDTPNYGYTF	TGCAGCGTTGAAGACACCCCTAACTATGGCTACACCTTC
many	16	-	TRBJ1-5	TRBV7-2	CASSFPRGSSNQPQHF	TGTGCCAGCAGTTTCCCCCGGGGATCGAGCAATCAGCCCCAGCATTTT
many	14	TRBD1	TRBJ2-7	TRBV20-1	CSATTGTGSYEQYF	TGCAGTGCTACCACCGGGACAGGCTCCTACGAGCAGTACTTC
-	14	TRBD1	TRBJ1-5	TRBV7-2	CASRPTGVGQPQHF	TGTGCCAGCAGACCGACAGGGGTCGGCCAGCCCCAGCATTTT
-	16	-	TRBJ1-4	TRBV28	CASSEQVEATNEKLFF	TGTGCCAGCAGTGAACAGGTAGAAGCAACTAATGAAAAACTGTTTTTT
many	18	TRBD1	TRBJ2-5	TRBV28	CASSLGGGGRGYQETQYF	TGTGCCAGCAGTTTAGGGGGTGGTGGCAGGGGGTACCAAGAGACCCAGTACTTC
many	14	-	TRBJ2-2	TRBV5-4	CASSLAGGTGELFF	TGTGCCAGCAGCTTAGCGGGCGGGACCGGGGAGCTGTTTTTT
many	14	TRBD2	TRBJ2-1	TRBV20-1	CSARKLAGYNEQFF	TGCAGTGCTAGAAAACTAGCGGGGTACAATGAGCAGTTCTTC
many	15	TRBD1	TRBJ1-2	TRBV19	CASSYTRDRAYGYTF	TGTGCCAGTAGTTACACCAGGGACAGGGCGTATGGCTACACCTTC
-	13	-	TRBJ1-5	TRBV14	CASSQELDQPQHF	TGTGCCAGCAGCCAAGAGCTGGATCAGCCCCAGCATTTT
many	14	TRBD1	TRBJ2-3	TRBV19	CARAGDRGIDTQYF	TGTGCCAGAGCGGGGGACAGGGGAATAGATACGCAGTATTTT
many	16	-	TRBJ2-7	TRBV27	CASSFSRAAVSYEQYF	TGTGCCAGCAGTTTCTCCCGGGCCGCGGTCTCCTACGAGCAGTACTTC
many	12	-	TRBJ2-7	TRBV24-1	CATSDGLYEQYF	TGTGCCACCAGTGATGGACTATACGAGCAGTACTTC
many	15	TRBD1	TRBJ2-5	TRBV11-2	CASSLSQGAKRTQYF	TGTGCCAGCAGCTTATCTCAGGGGGCCAAGAGGACCCAGTACTTC